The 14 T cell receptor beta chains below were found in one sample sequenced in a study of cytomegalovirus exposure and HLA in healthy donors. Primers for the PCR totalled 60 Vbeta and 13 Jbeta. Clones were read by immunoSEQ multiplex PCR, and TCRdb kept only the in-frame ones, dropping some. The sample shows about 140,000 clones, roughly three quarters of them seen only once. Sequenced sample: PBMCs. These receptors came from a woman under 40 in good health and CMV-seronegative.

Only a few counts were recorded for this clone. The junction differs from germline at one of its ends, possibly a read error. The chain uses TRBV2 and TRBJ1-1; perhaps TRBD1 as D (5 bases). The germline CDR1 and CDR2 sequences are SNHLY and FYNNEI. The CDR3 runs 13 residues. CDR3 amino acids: CACRAGPNTEAFF. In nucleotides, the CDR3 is TGTGCCTGCAGGGCGGGACCGAACACTGAAGCTTTCTTT. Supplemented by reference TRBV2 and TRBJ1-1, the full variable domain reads EPEVTQTPSHQVTQMGQEVILRCVPISNHLYFYWYRQILGQKVEFLVSFYNNEISEKSEIFDDQFSVERPDGSNFTLKIRSTKLEDSAMYFCACRAGPNTEAFFGQGTRLTVV.

In nucleotides, the CDR3 is TGTGCCAGCAGCCAAGATCGGGGGGGGACGGTCTCCTACGAGCAGTACTTC. Its protein is CASSQDRGGTVSYEQYF. V and J are TRBV14 and TRBJ2-7; 8 bases are shared with TRBD2. Germline V CDR1 and CDR2: SGHDN, FVKESK. CDR3 length: 17 residues. Unmatched junction bases numbered 7, after V lost 0 bases and J lost 0 bases.

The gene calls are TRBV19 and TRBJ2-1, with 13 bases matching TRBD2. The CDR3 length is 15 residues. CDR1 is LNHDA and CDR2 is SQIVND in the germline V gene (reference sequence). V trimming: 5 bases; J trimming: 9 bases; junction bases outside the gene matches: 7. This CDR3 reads CASSGLAGVLSEQFF. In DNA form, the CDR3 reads TGTGCCAGTAGTGGACTAGCGGGAGTCCTTAGTGAGCAGTTCTTC.

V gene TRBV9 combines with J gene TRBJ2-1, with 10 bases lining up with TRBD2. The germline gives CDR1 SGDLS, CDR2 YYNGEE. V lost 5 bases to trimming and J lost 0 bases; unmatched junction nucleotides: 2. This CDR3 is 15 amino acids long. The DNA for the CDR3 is TGTGCCAGCAGTGGACTAGCGGCCTCCTACAATGAGCAGTTCTTC. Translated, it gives CASSGLAASYNEQFF.

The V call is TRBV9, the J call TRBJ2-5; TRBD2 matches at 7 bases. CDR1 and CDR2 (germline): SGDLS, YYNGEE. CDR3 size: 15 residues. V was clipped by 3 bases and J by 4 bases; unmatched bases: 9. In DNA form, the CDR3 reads TGTGCCAGCAGCGGGGGGGGTCTAGCCGGAGAGACCCAGTACTTC. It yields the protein CASSGGGLAGETQYF.

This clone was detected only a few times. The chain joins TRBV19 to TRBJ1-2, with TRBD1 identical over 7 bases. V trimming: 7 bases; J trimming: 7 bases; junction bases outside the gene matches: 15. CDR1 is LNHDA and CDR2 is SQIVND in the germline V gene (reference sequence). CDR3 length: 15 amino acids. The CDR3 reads CASNHELQGESGYTF. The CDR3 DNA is TGTGCCAGTAATCACGAACTTCAGGGGGAGAGTGGCTACACCTTC.

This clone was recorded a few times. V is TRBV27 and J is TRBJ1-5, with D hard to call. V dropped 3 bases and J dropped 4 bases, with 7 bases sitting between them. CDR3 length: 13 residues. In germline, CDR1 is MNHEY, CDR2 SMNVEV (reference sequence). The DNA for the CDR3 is TGTGCCAGCAGTTTCACAGCAAATCAGCCCCAGCATTTT. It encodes CASSFTANQPQHF.

As DNA, the CDR3 is TGTGCCAGCAGTGAAGACGTGGAGGGAAACACCATATATTTT. Translated: CASSEDVEGNTIYF. The rearrangement links TRBV6-1 to TRBJ1-3; D unresolved. The V gene lost 1 base and the J gene lost 4 bases, with 8 bases spanning the gap. The CDR3 is 14 amino acids. The germline V gene has CDR1 MNHNS and CDR2 SASEGT.

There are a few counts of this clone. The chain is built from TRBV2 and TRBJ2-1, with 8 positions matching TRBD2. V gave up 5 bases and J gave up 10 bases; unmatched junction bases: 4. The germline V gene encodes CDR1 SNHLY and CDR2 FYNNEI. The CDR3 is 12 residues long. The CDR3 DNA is TGTGCCAGCAGTTTAATAGCGGGAGAGCAGTTCTTC. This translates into CASSLIAGEQFF.

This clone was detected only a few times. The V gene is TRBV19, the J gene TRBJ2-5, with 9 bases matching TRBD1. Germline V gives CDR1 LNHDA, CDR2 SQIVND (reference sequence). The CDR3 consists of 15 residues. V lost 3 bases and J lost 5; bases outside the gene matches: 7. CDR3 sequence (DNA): TGTGCCAGTAGTATTAACACAGGGGGCGCGGAGACCCAGTACTTC. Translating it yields CASSINTGGAETQYF.

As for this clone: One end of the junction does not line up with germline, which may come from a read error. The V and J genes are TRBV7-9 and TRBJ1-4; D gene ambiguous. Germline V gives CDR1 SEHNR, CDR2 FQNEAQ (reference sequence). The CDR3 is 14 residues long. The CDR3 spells CSSSLRIDNEKLFF. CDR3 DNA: TGTTCCAGCAGCCTCCGTATAGATAATGAAAAACTGTTTTTT.

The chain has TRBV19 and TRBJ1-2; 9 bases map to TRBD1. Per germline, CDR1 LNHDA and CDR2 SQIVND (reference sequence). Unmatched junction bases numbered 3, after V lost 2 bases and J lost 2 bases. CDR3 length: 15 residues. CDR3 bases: TGTGCCAGTAGTATATCGGGGACAGGGAACTATGGCTACACCTTC. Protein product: CASSISGTGNYGYTF.

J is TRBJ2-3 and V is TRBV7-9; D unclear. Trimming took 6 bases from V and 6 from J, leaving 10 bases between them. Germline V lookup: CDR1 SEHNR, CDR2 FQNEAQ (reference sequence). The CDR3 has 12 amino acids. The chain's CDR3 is CASSPRLDTQYF. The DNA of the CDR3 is TGTGCCAGCAGTCCGCGGTTGGATACGCAGTATTTT.

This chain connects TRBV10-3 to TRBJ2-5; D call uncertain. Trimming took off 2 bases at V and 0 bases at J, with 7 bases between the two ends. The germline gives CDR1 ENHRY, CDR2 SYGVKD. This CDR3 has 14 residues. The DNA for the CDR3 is TGTGCCATCAGTGAGCTTCCGGACCAAGAGACCCAGTACTTC. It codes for CAISELPDQETQYF.